This T cell receptor (beta chain) was recorded in a study of tumor-infiltrating lymphocytes in primary liver carcinoma. About the research overall: Roughly 3.65 to 7.13 million productive TCRbeta reads came from each sample, comparable across tissue types.

Regarding this clonotype: Antigen unknown. The CDR3 end shows no conserved phenylalanine or tryptophan, and so a read error is likely.

General study results and limits: Among the pair types, tumor region pairs showed more overlap than tumor-adjacent and tumor-blood pairs. With p = 0.039, the top-250-clone fraction in tumors significantly exceeded that in blood.

Each 20-30 mg portion of unsorted bulk tissue served as the source for co-extraction of RNA and DNA. Surgical resection treated primary liver carcinoma in the patients. cDNA specific to TCR beta was made from 500 ng of total RNA, with a constant-region primer employed for priming. TCR beta libraries came from three nested multiplex PCR rounds using slightly modified ARM-PCR. For 10 cycles apiece, the opening two PCR rounds ran with TRBV1-TRBV30 forward primers and a C-beta reverse primer. MiXCR was run by TCRdb on the multiplex PCR reads, yielding one entry per CDR3 protein. This sample has approximately 88,000 distinct CDR3 sequences, with approximately 72% found just once. The CDR3 runs 16 residues. Germline V gene sequence: CDR1 LGHNA, CDR2 YNFKEQ.

The chain recombines TRBV4-2 with TRBJ2-1, with 9 bases that match TRBD2. Sequenced material: tumor-adjacent normal liver tissue. This receptor was taken from a man aged 40-49 years with primary liver carcinoma and hepatitis B virus infection. The chain's CDR3 is CASSQDLAGSMDEQFL. The CDR3 DNA reads as TGTGCCAGCAGTCAAGACCTAGCGGGATCGATGGATGAGCAGTTCCTC.